Listed below are T cell receptor beta chains from one sample, sequenced in a study. From the RT-PCR reads, TCRdb called clonotypes with MiXCR, one entry per CDR3 protein. The table has approximately 720,000 distinct CDR3 sequences, approximately 15% seen once. Sequencing used memory CD4+ T cells from blood. Receptors were obtained from a female donor in good health, serving as a healthy control. Each CDR3 is given with its conserved first and last residue. The D gene is left open where the match is weak. Rows give clone size only sometimes, using once, few, many, or a class for an expanded clone.

j_call | d_call | clone_size | v_call | cdr3_aa | cdr3_nt
TRBJ1-2 | TRBD1 | few | TRBV6-2/TRBV6-3 | CASSSPTGGTGNGYTF | TGTGCCAGCAGTTCACCGACCGGTGGGACAGGGAATGGCTACACCTTC
TRBJ1-2 | NA | few | TRBV6-5 | CASREGGGIVYGYTF | TGTGCCAGCAGGGAAGGGGGAGGGATTGTCTATGGCTACACCTTC
TRBJ2-3 | TRBD2 | once | TRBV28 | CASRLAGATYTQYF | TGTGCCAGCAGGTTAGCGGGAGCCACATATACGCAGTATTTT
TRBJ1-1 | NA | NA | TRBV20-1 | CSARDPRANPNTEAFF | TGCAGTGCTAGAGATCCCAGGGCCAACCCGAACACTGAAGCTTTCTTT
TRBJ2-1 | NA | once | TRBV30 | CAWNLMYNEQFF | TGTGCCTGGAACTTAATGTACAATGAGCAGTTCTTC
TRBJ1-1 | TRBD1 | NA | TRBV29-1 | CSVLGQLNTEAFF | TGCAGCGTTTTGGGACAGTTGAACACTGAAGCTTTCTTT
TRBJ1-2 | TRBD1 | few | TRBV5-1 | CASSEGQKGYGYTF | TGCGCCAGCAGCGAGGGACAGAAAGGCTATGGCTACACCTTC
TRBJ2-3 | TRBD2 | NA | TRBV9 | CASSGGLVAADTQYF | TGTGCCAGCAGCGGGGGACTAGTTGCGGCAGATACGCAGTATTTT
TRBJ2-5 | NA | many | TRBV12-3/TRBV12-4 | CASTWTTSWTQYF | TGTGCCAGCACTTGGACCACGTCCTGGACCCAGTACTTC
TRBJ1-5 | TRBD1 | NA | TRBV11-2 | CASSLVPQWGQDYSNQPQHF | TGTGCCAGCAGCTTAGTCCCCCAGTGGGGACAGGATTATAGCAATCAGCCCCAGCATTTT
TRBJ1-1 | NA | few | TRBV5-1 | CASSSGTWNTEAFF | TGCGCCAGCAGCTCAGGGACATGGAACACTGAAGCTTTCTTT
TRBJ1-1 | NA | few | TRBV7-2 | CASSRGAGTEAFF | TGTGCCAGCAGCCGAGGGGCGGGCACTGAAGCTTTCTTT
TRBJ1-1 | TRBD1 | many | TRBV15 | CATSSRQGFSTSEAFF | TGTGCCACCAGCAGTAGACAGGGATTTAGTACGAGTGAAGCTTTCTTT
TRBJ2-5 | NA | many | TRBV20-1 | CSAQDWRETQYF | TGCAGTGCTCAGGACTGGCGAGAGACCCAGTACTTC
TRBJ2-1 | NA | few | TRBV4-3 | CASSQDLGDEQFF | TGCGCCAGCAGCCAAGATCTGGGAGACGAGCAGTTCTTC
TRBJ1-2 | NA | many | TRBV20-1 | CSARDGGEYYGYTF | TGCAGTGCTAGAGATGGGGGGGAGTACTATGGCTACACCTTC
TRBJ2-3 | NA | few | TRBV9 | CASSARQAPSTDTQYF | TGTGCCAGCAGCGCCAGACAGGCCCCTAGCACAGATACGCAGTATTTT
TRBJ2-7 | TRBD1 | NA | TRBV10-3 | CAISDTGAGRGLSEQYF | TGTGCCATCAGTGATACCGGGGCGGGCAGGGGGCTCTCCGAGCAGTACTTC
TRBJ1-6 | NA | many | TRBV12-3/TRBV12-4 | CASSSRTVYNSPLHF | TGTGCCAGCAGTTCGAGGACAGTCTATAATTCACCCCTCCACTTT
TRBJ2-1 | NA | many | TRBV7-3 | CASSLSPGYVSYNEQFF | TGTGCCAGCAGCTTAAGTCCGGGCTACGTCTCCTACAATGAGCAGTTCTTC
TRBJ2-4 | TRBD1 | NA | TRBV6-6 | CASSTRTGGNSGKNIQYF | TGTGCCAGCAGTACCAGGACAGGGGGAAACTCTGGGAAAAACATTCAGTACTTC
TRBJ2-4 | NA | NA | TRBV6-2/TRBV6-3 | CASQLQRLAKNIQYF | TGTGCCAGCCAATTACAGCGGCTAGCCAAAAACATTCAGTACTTC
TRBJ1-2 | NA | few | TRBV29-1 | CSVEVPWGASGYGYTF | TGCAGCGTTGAAGTACCTTGGGGGGCCTCAGGCTATGGCTACACCTTC
TRBJ1-5 | NA | few | TRBV12-3/TRBV12-4 | CASSSQSGGSGQPQHF | TGTGCCAGCAGTTCCCAGTCTGGGGGTAGTGGGCAGCCCCAGCATTTT
TRBJ2-1 | NA | few | TRBV12-5 | CASGRVGGLYNEQFF | TGTGCTAGTGGGAGAGTGGGGGGGCTCTACAATGAGCAGTTCTTC
TRBJ2-7 | TRBD1 | many | TRBV7-2 | CASSFDAGTGDYEQYF | TGTGCCAGCAGCTTCGACGCCGGGACAGGGGACTACGAGCAGTACTTC
TRBJ1-5 | NA | many | TRBV7-3 | CASSPQWGQPQHF | TGTGCCAGCAGCCCTCAGTGGGGTCAGCCCCAGCATTTT
TRBJ1-1 | NA | many | TRBV6-5 | CACSKGYTEAFF | TGTGCCTGCTCCAAGGGTTACACTGAAGCTTTCTTT
TRBJ1-5 | NA | many | TRBV5-1 | CASSLSGQGQPQHF | TGCGCCAGCAGCTTGTCAGGGCAGGGCCAGCCCCAGCATTTT
TRBJ2-3 | NA | many | TRBV27 | CASAIPGLGTDTQYF | TGTGCCAGCGCAATCCCGGGACTTGGCACAGATACGCAGTATTTT
TRBJ2-3 | NA | few | TRBV11-1 | CASSLGATSTDTQYF | TGTGCCAGCAGCTTAGGAGCGACTAGCACAGATACGCAGTATTTT
TRBJ2-7 | TRBD2 | many | TRBV20-1 | CSASPGGSGRAVQYF | TGCAGTGCTAGTCCCGGTGGTAGCGGGAGGGCGGTGCAGTACTTC
TRBJ2-7 | NA | many | TRBV6-5 | CASSYSNTGSYEQYF | TGTGCCAGCAGTTACTCGAACACAGGCTCCTACGAGCAGTACTTC
TRBJ1-5 | NA | few | TRBV12-3/TRBV12-4 | CASSFWGGYSNQPQHF | TGTGCCAGCAGTTTTTGGGGGGGCTATAGCAATCAGCCCCAGCATTTT
TRBJ1-5 | NA | NA | TRBV6-1 | CASSAERNQPQHF | TGTGCCAGCAGTGCGGAGAGAAATCAGCCCCAGCATTTT
TRBJ2-5 | NA | NA | TRBV11-2 | CASRDTSGAGETQYF | TGTGCCAGCAGAGACACAAGCGGAGCGGGAGAGACCCAGTACTTC
TRBJ1-4 | NA | few | TRBV4-3 | CASSQDPRGYDEKLFF | TGCGCCAGCAGCCAAGATCCCAGGGGTTACGATGAAAAACTGTTTTTT
TRBJ1-1 | NA | few | TRBV25-1 | CASSDPTHTSNTEAFF | TGTGCCAGCAGTGACCCCACCCATACGTCGAACACTGAAGCTTTCTTT
TRBJ1-1 | TRBD1 | few | TRBV5-1 | CASSTPGQGKAFF | TGCGCCAGCAGCACTCCGGGACAGGGGAAAGCTTTCTTT
TRBJ1-2 | NA | NA | TRBV21-1 | CASSKSSDRDFYGYTF | TGTGCCAGCAGCAAATCTTCGGACAGAGATTTCTATGGCTACACCTTC
TRBJ1-2 | TRBD1 | many | TRBV7-2 | CASSPETSNRGLNYGYTF | TGTGCCAGCAGCCCTGAAACATCGAACAGGGGGCTAAACTATGGCTACACCTTC
TRBJ1-1 | NA | NA | TRBV7-2 | CASSLAPGANTEAFF | TGCGCCAGCAGCTTGGCCCCGGGAGCTAACACTGAAGCTTTCTTT
TRBJ1-1 | NA | few | TRBV5-6 | CASSLNPGDREAFF | TGTGCCAGCAGCTTAAACCCTGGGGATAGGGAAGCTTTCTTT
TRBJ2-7 | TRBD2 | many | TRBV4-3 | CASSLRVAGVYEQYF | TGCGCCAGCAGCCTCCGGGTAGCGGGGGTCTACGAGCAGTACTTC
TRBJ1-2 | NA | few | TRBV6-2/TRBV6-3 | CASRVPGANGYTF | TGTGCCAGCAGGGTCCCGGGGGCAAATGGCTACACCTTC
TRBJ2-3 | TRBD2 | NA | TRBV28 | CARRGIGRFADTQYF | TGTGCCAGGCGGGGGATCGGTCGTTTTGCAGATACGCAGTATTTT
TRBJ1-5 | NA | many | TRBV27 | CASRPERGGNQPQHF | TGTGCCAGCAGGCCCGAAAGGGGTGGAAATCAGCCCCAGCATTTT
TRBJ2-7 | NA | NA | TRBV20-1 | CSARDQGPSFAYEQYF | TGCAGTGCTAGAGATCAGGGGCCGTCGTTTGCGTACGAGCAGTACTTC
TRBJ2-7 | TRBD1 | NA | TRBV20-1 | CSARDPGTGGYEQYF | TGCAGTGCTAGAGATCCCGGGACAGGGGGCTACGAGCAGTACTTC
TRBJ1-5 | NA | NA | TRBV20-1 | CSVGTLQQPQHF | TGCAGCGTTGGGACTCTACAACAGCCCCAGCATTTT
TRBJ2-2 | TRBD2 | NA | TRBV5-1 | CASTTETSLGELFF | TGCGCCAGCACGACAGAGACTAGCCTAGGGGAGCTGTTTTTT
TRBJ1-6 | NA | many | TRBV12-3/TRBV12-4 | CASSLVGGGNSPLHF | TGTGCCAGCAGTTTAGTGGGAGGGGGTAATTCACCCCTCCACTTT
TRBJ2-3 | TRBD2 | many | TRBV27 | CASRSGRAADTQYF | TGTGCCAGCAGGAGCGGGAGGGCCGCAGATACGCAGTATTTT
TRBJ2-7 | NA | few | TRBV27 | CASSFGVRDTFFEQYF | TGTGCCAGCAGTTTCGGAGTCCGGGACACCTTTTTCGAGCAGTACTTC
TRBJ2-2 | TRBD1 | many | TRBV6-4 | CASSAQQGAGGELFF | TGTGCCAGCAGTGCTCAGCAGGGGGCTGGCGGGGAGCTGTTTTTT
TRBJ1-1 | NA | NA | TRBV18 | CASSPRPRETEAFF | TGTGCCAGCTCACCTCGCCCCAGGGAAACCGAAGCTTTCTTT
TRBJ1-2 | NA | many | TRBV12-3/TRBV12-4 | CASSLLQDYGYTF | TGTGCCAGCAGTCTCCTTCAAGACTATGGCTACACCTTC